Listed here are 16 T cell receptor beta chains from one sample, sequenced in a study of CD8+ T cells in alopecia areata. Sequencing used cDNA as its template, made by extracting RNA and reverse transcribing it. Assay used: immunoSEQ multiplex PCR; TCRdb lists only in-frame clones, some missing. This table holds 130,000 or so clones, approximately 47% found once. Input material: NKG2D-low CD8+ T cells sorted from blood. The receptors derive from a human donor with alopecia areata.

The sample holds a few counts of this clone. The gene calls are TRBV29-1 and TRBJ2-1, with 10 bases that match TRBD2. The germline V gene encodes CDR1 SQVTM and CDR2 ANQGSEA. The CDR3 runs 15 residues. Germline trimming cut 5 bases from V and 2 bases from J; bases unmatched to any gene: 6. CDR3 DNA sequence: TGCAGCGTTATCCTCACTAGCGGGGCCTACAATGAGCAGTTCTTC. It specifies CSVILTSGAYNEQFF.

V gene TRBV4-3 combines with J gene TRBJ2-7; D is uncertain. The CDR3 sequence is 15 residues long. Per the germline V gene, CDR1 is LGHNA and CDR2 is YSLEER. Trimming left V 1 base short and J 2 bases short, with 12 bases between. For the CDR3, the DNA is TGCGCCAGCAGCCAAGCTGTCGGAACAGCCTACGAGCAGTACTTC. It translates to CASSQAVGTAYEQYF.

The chain couples TRBV5-1 to TRBJ2-5; D not certain. Per germline, CDR1 SGHRS and CDR2 YFSETQ. The CDR3 has 14 amino acids. Trimming cost V 0 bases and J 4 bases, with 10 bases left between them. CDR3 coding DNA: TGCGCCAGCAGCTTGGCTGGGTGGCTAGAGACCCAGTACTTC. Translated, it gives CASSLAGWLETQYF.

The sample holds a few counts of this clone. The chain is built from TRBV29-1 and TRBJ2-7; D gene unclear. Deletions cut 5 bases from V and 3 bases from J, with 5 bases between. Germline V CDR1 and CDR2: SQVTM, ANQGSEA. The CDR3 runs to 10 residues. The CDR3 region has the DNA TGCAGCGTTTACAACTACGAGCAGTACTTC. This gives the protein CSVYNYEQYF.

The V call is TRBV6-5, the J call TRBJ1-1, with a weak D call TRBD1 (5 bases). CDR3 size: 12 residues. Trimming pared 4 bases from V and 7 bases from J, leaving 10 bases between. Germline values: CDR1 MNHEY, CDR2 SVGAGI. CDR3 amino acids: CASSFQGVEAFF. In DNA, the CDR3 is TGTGCCAGCAGTTTCCAGGGAGTTGAAGCTTTCTTT.

The chain carries TRBV9 and TRBJ1-2, with D possibly being TRBD1 (5 bases). This CDR3 region has 14 residues. The V gene lost 0 bases and the J gene lost 8 bases, with 14 bases spanning the gap. Per germline, CDR1 SGDLS and CDR2 YYNGEE. CDR3 protein: CASSVAGPLGGYTF. The CDR3 bases are TGTGCCAGCAGCGTAGCGGGACCGCTCGGGGGCTACACCTTC.

This chain connects TRBV23-1 to TRBJ2-7; D is possibly TRBD2 (5 bases). TRBV23-1 is marked as an open reading frame, function uncertain. This CDR3 has 15 amino acids. The ends were cut back, 2 bases at V and 3 bases at J, with 14 bases in the middle. The DNA of the CDR3 is TGCGCCAGCAGTCAACGCGCAAGGGCGGGCTACGAGCAGTACTTC. This sequence encodes CASSQRARAGYEQYF.

This chain uses TRBV29-1 with TRBJ2-3, with unresolved D. This CDR3 has 14 residues. Deletions cut 7 bases from V and 0 bases from J, with 14 bases between. Germline V gives CDR1 SQVTM, CDR2 ANQGSEA. The CDR3 is CSDLSGPSTDTQYF. Written as DNA, the CDR3 is TGCAGCGACTTATCAGGTCCCAGCACAGATACGCAGTATTTT.

This chain uses TRBV30 with TRBJ2-7; D is undetermined. Germline CDR1 is GTSNPN and CDR2 is SVGIG (reference sequence). V was pared by 1 base and J by 0 bases, with 10 bases between. This CDR3 is 14 amino acids long. The CDR3 sequence is CAWSGDASSYEQYF. CDR3 nucleotides: TGTGCCTGGAGTGGAGACGCTAGCTCCTACGAGCAGTACTTC.

The genes are TRBV27 and TRBJ2-7; no reliable D call. V was pared by 3 bases and J by 2 bases, with 8 bases between. The V gene's germline CDR1 is MNHEY and CDR2 SMNVEV (reference sequence). The CDR3 contains 13 residues. CDR3 in amino acids: CASSFGRTYEQYF. DNA of the CDR3: TGTGCCAGCAGTTTTGGCAGAACCTACGAGCAGTACTTC.

This clone was seen only a few times. The J gene is TRBJ1-1, the V gene TRBV9; the D gene is possibly TRBD1 (5 bases). Germline CDR1 SGDLS, CDR2 YYNGEE. V dropped 3 bases and J dropped 1 base, with 13 bases sitting between them. The CDR3 length is 15 residues. CDR3 DNA: TGTGCCAGCAGCGAGGCCACAGGCACGAACACTGAAGCTTTCTTT. Its translation is CASSEATGTNTEAFF.

This clone has just a few counts. The genes are TRBV4-1 and TRBJ2-1; D uncertain. The V gene's germline CDR1 is MGHRA and CDR2 YSYEKL. The CDR3 has 13 amino acids. V was clipped by 1 base and J by 6 bases, with 7 bases between them. CDR3 in amino acids: CASSQGVTNEQFF. The DNA of the CDR3 is TGCGCCAGCAGCCAAGGAGTAACCAATGAGCAGTTCTTC.

This clone was observed a handful of times. The V and J genes are TRBV5-6 and TRBJ2-1; D is possibly TRBD2 (6 bases). CDR3 length: 15 amino acids. V was clipped by 4 bases and J by 0 bases, with 11 bases between them. Germline V lookup: CDR1 SGHDT, CDR2 YYEEEE. The CDR3 DNA sequence: TGTGCCAGCAGCCCGGGACTGAGCTCCTACAATGAGCAGTTCTTC. Translation: CASSPGLSSYNEQFF. Full variable domain (missing parts from reference TRBV5-6 and TRBJ2-1): DAGVTQSPTHLIKTRGQQVTLRCSPKSGHDTVSWYQQALGQGPQFIFQYYEEEERQRGNFPDRFSGHQFPNYSSELNVNALLLGDSALYLCASSPGLSSYNEQFFGPGTRLTVL.

The gene calls are TRBV20-1 and TRBJ2-7; D might be TRBD2 (6 bases). CDR1 and CDR2 (germline): DFQATT, SNEGSKA (reference sequence). V was clipped by 5 bases and J by 3 bases, with 8 bases between them. The CDR3 runs to 11 residues. CDR3 bases: TGCAGTGCTCAAGCGGGCTACGAGCAGTACTTC. This codes for CSAQAGYEQYF.

This sequence joins TRBV7-2 and TRBJ2-3; D not certain. The CDR3 length is 16 residues. CDR1 SGHTA and CDR2 FQGNSA come from the germline V gene. V lost 1 base to trimming and J lost 1 base, with 12 bases between them. CDR3 residues: CASSLVPAVRTDTQYF. CDR3 DNA sequence: TGTGCCAGCAGCTTAGTGCCAGCCGTGCGCACAGATACGCAGTATTTT.

This chain connects TRBV27 to TRBJ1-5, with D maybe TRBD1 (5 bases). CDR1 and CDR2 from the germline V gene are MNHEY and SMNVEV (reference sequence). CDR3 length equals 16 residues. V lost 2 bases and J lost 0, with 11 bases in between. The CDR3 bases are TGTGCCAGCAGTTTAAGGGGACGGTATAGCAATCAGCCCCAGCATTTT. The encoded protein is CASSLRGRYSNQPQHF.